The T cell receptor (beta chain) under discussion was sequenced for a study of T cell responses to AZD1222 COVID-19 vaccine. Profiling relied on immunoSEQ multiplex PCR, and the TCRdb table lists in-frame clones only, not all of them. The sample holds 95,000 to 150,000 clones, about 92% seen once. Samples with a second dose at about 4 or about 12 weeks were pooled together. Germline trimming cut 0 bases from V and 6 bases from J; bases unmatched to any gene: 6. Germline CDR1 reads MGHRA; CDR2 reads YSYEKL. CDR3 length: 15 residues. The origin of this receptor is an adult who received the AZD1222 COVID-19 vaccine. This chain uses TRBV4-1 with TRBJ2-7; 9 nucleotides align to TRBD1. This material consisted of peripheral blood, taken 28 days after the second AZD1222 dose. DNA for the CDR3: TGCGCCAGCAGCCAAGATCTTGGGACAGGGACCGAGCAGTACTTC. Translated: CASSQDLGTGTEQYF.